This passage covers 20 T cell receptor beta chains from one sample sequenced in a study of T-cell reconstitution after alpha-beta-depleted transplantation in children. Preparation of the TCRbeta library involved a method that used unique molecular identifiers. TCRdb recomputed calls from the PCR reads with MiXCR, one row per CDR3 protein. The sample yields over 450,000 distinct CDR3 sequences, under 12% seen once. Sequencing was performed on PBMCs, taken before TCRalphabeta/CD19-depleted stem cell transplant. The receptors here all came from a child aged 2-9 years with inherited bone marrow failure, due to receive a stem cell transplant.

Remarks on this clonotype: It may be a read error: a sequence one base away is much more abundant. The chain combines TRBV4-3 with TRBJ2-1; TRBD1 or TRBD2 may be the D gene (7 bases each). Germline values: CDR1 LGHNA, CDR2 YSLEER. V lost 4 bases and J lost 9, with 16 bases in between. The length of the CDR3 is 14 residues. CDR3 sequence (DNA): TGCGCCAGCAGCCGAGGGGGCGGGAGCGGTGAGCAGTTCTTC. It encodes CASSRGGGSGEQFF.

This clonotype was detected many times. The junction and the germline gene differ at one end; a read error may be behind it. CDR3 nucleotide sequence: TGTGCCAGCAGTTACCCTCCGCCTAGCGGGAGTATCTTC. Amino acid sequence: CASSYPPPSGSIF. The chain carries TRBV6-6 and TRBJ2-1; TRBD2 aligns across 10 bases. The CDR3 extends over 13 amino acids. Germline V gives CDR1 MNHNY, CDR2 SVGAGI (reference sequence).

This clonotype was picked up many times. This chain joins TRBV12-5 and TRBJ2-1, with D tentatively TRBD1 or TRBD2 (7 bases each). Trimming pared 1 base from V and 9 bases from J, leaving 16 bases between. Looked up from germline, CDR1 is LGHNT and CDR2 is FRNRAP. The length of the CDR3 is 15 residues. The CDR3 DNA is TGTGCTAGTGGTTTGGAGGGGGCGGGAGTAGGTGAGCAGTTCTTC. Translation gives CASGLEGAGVGEQFF.

The chain carries TRBV5-4 and TRBJ2-5, with a tentative D call TRBD2 (6 bases). The CDR3 is 14 amino acids. V lost 0 bases, J lost 5 bases, and 11 bases lay in between. Germline V gene sequence: CDR1 SGHNT, CDR2 YYREEE (reference sequence). This chain's CDR3 is CASSLGASAETQYF. The CDR3 bases are TGTGCCAGCAGCTTGGGGGCTAGCGCTGAGACCCAGTACTTC.

Many counts were recorded for this clonotype. The chain uses TRBV27 and TRBJ2-6; D remains ambiguous. Germline V gives CDR1 MNHEY, CDR2 SMNVEV (reference sequence). This CDR3 region has 20 residues. Trimming stripped 2 bases from V and 0 bases from J, with 20 bases between. The CDR3 bases are TGTGCCAGCAGTTTAGGGGTGTGGCGTGGTGGAAGCTCTGGGGCCAACGTCCTGACTTTC. Protein sequence: CASSLGVWRGGSSGANVLTF.

This clonotype was found many times. The chain employs TRBV12-3 or TRBV12-4 and TRBJ2-7; D might be TRBD1 or TRBD2, each matching 5 bases. V was shortened by 2 bases and J by 1 base, with 21 bases between the two germline ends. This CDR3 has 18 residues. The CDR3 reads CASSLRVRGLQGSYEQYF. CDR3 in DNA: TGTGCCAGCAGTTTAAGGGTACGGGGCCTTCAAGGGTCCTACGAGCAGTACTTC.

The rearrangement joins TRBV12-3 or TRBV12-4 to TRBJ2-7; maybe TRBD1 (5 bases). Trimming took off 3 bases at V and 0 bases at J, with 9 bases between the two ends. CDR3 size: 14 residues. In DNA form, the CDR3 reads TGTGCCAGCAGTTTCTCTGGACACTCCTACGAGCAGTACTTC. Residues: CASSFSGHSYEQYF.

Turning to this clonotype: A much larger clone differs from this one at a single base, so this may be a read error. V and J are TRBV4-3 and TRBJ2-5, with a tentative D call TRBD2 (6 bases). The CDR3 has 15 residues. CDR1 LGHNA and CDR2 YSLEER come from the germline V gene. CDR3 nucleotides: TGCGCCAGCAGCCCGGAGGGACTTTTCCAAGAGACCCGGTACTTC. Its translation: CASSPEGLFQETRYF.

This clonotype was seen more than once but under ten times. Germline is not matched at one junction end, which may reflect a read error. In DNA form, the CDR3 reads TGTGCCAGCAGCTTAGGACTAGCGGGGTCCGTCACGCACTTC. Translating it yields CASSLGLAGSVTHF. This chain connects TRBV11-2 to TRBJ2-7, with TRBD2 matching 11 bases. Germline V CDR1 and CDR2: SGHAT, FQNNGV. CDR3 size: 14 residues.

This clonotype has more than one count but fewer than ten. V usage is TRBV11-1 and J usage is TRBJ2-5; TRBD1 or TRBD2 may be the D gene (5 bases each). This CDR3 contains 18 residues. Germline CDR1 SGHAT, CDR2 FQDESV (reference sequence). The V end lost 4 bases, the J end lost 1 base, and 22 bases lay between the germline ends. The CDR3 spells CASSSLWSGPELQETQYF. The CDR3 DNA follows: TGTGCCAGCAGCTCCTTATGGTCGGGACCCGAACTCCAAGAGACCCAGTACTTC.

This clonotype showed up many times. V is TRBV13 and J is TRBJ2-7; 7 bases map to TRBD2. The germline V gene encodes CDR1 PRHDT and CDR2 FYEKMQ (reference sequence). The CDR3 spans 19 residues. Trimming cost V 1 base and J 0 bases; bases outside gene matches: 15. The CDR3 sequence: CASSLELAGGVPNSYEQYF. DNA of the CDR3: TGTGCCAGCAGCTTAGAGTTAGCGGGCGGCGTCCCAAACTCCTACGAGCAGTACTTC.

This clonotype was observed a handful of times. The V call is TRBV7-8, the J call TRBJ2-5; the D gene could be TRBD1 or TRBD2 (5 bases each). Between the trimmed V and J ends, which lost 1 base and 5 bases, there was a span of 14 bases. There are 15 residues in the CDR3. Germline CDR1 is SGHVS and CDR2 is FQNEAQ. CDR3 in amino acids: CASSLGGSPGETQYF. CDR3 in DNA: TGTGCCAGCAGCTTAGGGGGGAGTCCAGGGGAGACCCAGTACTTC.

This clonotype was counted at least ten times. This rearrangement joins TRBV29-1 to TRBJ2-3; TRBD2 matches at 7 bases. CDR1 is SQVTM, CDR2 ANQGSEA, per germline. V shed 5 bases, J shed 5 bases, and the junction held 10 bases outside the gene matches. The CDR3 consists of 14 residues. CDR3 sequence reads: CSVLNGGSGDTQYF. In DNA form, the CDR3 reads TGCAGCGTTTTAAACGGGGGGTCAGGAGATACGCAGTATTTT.

This clonotype was detected many times. This chain connects TRBV10-2 to TRBJ2-3; D is undetermined. The length of the CDR3 is 14 residues. The V and J ends lost 6 bases and 6 bases respectively, with 16 bases between them. Looked up from germline, CDR1 is WSHSY and CDR2 is SAAADI. Here the CDR3 DNA reads TGCGCCAGCAGAGCTCTGACGGGCCCGGATACGCAGTATTTT. Protein sequence: CASRALTGPDTQYF.

There are many counts of this clonotype. V is TRBV7-2 and J is TRBJ2-1; the match to TRBD2 covers 13 bases. The CDR3 is 16 residues long. The junction had 11 bases not matched to a gene; V was cut back by 5 bases and J by 10 bases. Germline lookup yields CDR1 SGHTA and CDR2 FQGNSA. CDR3 sequence: CASSNLLAGGPGEQFF. CDR3 nucleotide sequence: TGTGCCAGCAGCAACCTACTAGCGGGAGGGCCGGGGGAGCAGTTCTTC.

As concerns this clonotype: Being one base from a much bigger clone, this may be a read error. The chain recombines TRBV2 with TRBJ2-7; 7 bases align to TRBD1. The CDR3 extends over 17 amino acids. Germline V gene lookup returns CDR1 SNHLY and CDR2 FYNNEI. V lost 0 bases to trimming and J lost 5 bases; unmatched junction nucleotides: 13. This CDR3 reads CASSEAIDRVSFHEQYF. In DNA, the CDR3 is TGTGCCAGCAGTGAAGCGATAGACAGGGTGTCATTCCACGAGCAGTACTTC. Full variable domain (rest looked up from reference TRBV2 and TRBJ2-7): EPEVTQTPSHQVTQMGQEVILRCVPISNHLYFYWYRQILGQKVEFLVSFYNNEISEKSEIFDDQFSVERPDGSNFTLKIRSTKLEDSAMYFCASSEAIDRVSFHEQYFGPGTRLTVT.

This clonotype appeared many times. This chain connects TRBV6-1 to TRBJ2-2; the match to TRBD1 covers 7 bases. The germline gives CDR1 MNHNS, CDR2 SASEGT. V lost 5 bases to trimming and J lost 1 base; unmatched junction nucleotides: 4. This CDR3 has 15 amino acids. CDR3: CASSRDRLNTGELFF. The CDR3 DNA reads TGTGCCAGCAGTAGGGACAGACTGAACACCGGGGAGCTGTTTTTT.

This clonotype was observed at least ten times. CDR3 residues: CASSSPGGFDSPLHF. CDR3 sequence (DNA): TGTGCCAGCTCGAGTCCGGGGGGGTTTGATTCACCCCTCCACTTT. J is TRBJ1-6 and V is TRBV18; a weak D match, TRBD1 (5 bases). From germline, CDR1 is KGHSH and CDR2 LQKENI. Trimming cost V 6 bases and J 8 bases, with 17 bases left between them. The CDR3 runs 15 residues. Full variable domain (outside the CDR3, taken from reference TRBV18 and TRBJ1-6): NAGVMQNPRHLVRRRGQEARLRCSPMKGHSHVYWYRQLPEEGLKFMVYLQKENIIDESGMPKERFSAEFPKEGPSILRIQQVVRGDSAAYFCASSSPGGFDSPLHFGNGTRLTVT.

Of note for this clonotype: A read error may be the cause here, since a much bigger clone is one base away. The chain carries TRBV4-3 and TRBJ1-6; D is perhaps TRBD1 (6 bases). Germline V gene lookup returns CDR1 LGHNA and CDR2 YSLEER. V gave up 0 bases and J gave up 14 bases, with 17 bases separating them. The CDR3 is made up of 15 amino acids. The DNA for the CDR3 is TGCGCCAGCAGCCAAGAAAGGACAGCACCGACGTCCCTCCACTTT. This translates into CASSQERTAPTSLHF.

This clonotype appeared many times. The V and J genes are TRBV10-2 and TRBJ1-2; TRBD1 aligns across 7 bases. The CDR3 covers 15 residues. V dropped 8 bases and J dropped 8; count of bases not matched to a gene: 17. Germline CDR1 WSHSY, CDR2 SAAADI. The CDR3 loop reads CASGGTAVGREGYTF. As DNA, the CDR3 is TGCGCCAGCGGGGGGACAGCAGTGGGCCGTGAAGGCTACACCTTC.